This TCR beta chain was observed in a study of tumor-infiltrating lymphocytes in localized non-small cell lung cancer. The germline gives CDR1 SNHLY, CDR2 FYNNEI. The junction had 7 bases not matched to a gene; V was cut back by 5 bases and J by 1 base. CDR3 length equals 16 residues. Sequenced by immunoSEQ multiplex PCR; TCRdb stores in-frame clones only, minus some. The sample lists about 15,000 clones, approximately 71% seen once, with 22% in the top ten. The sample comprised uninvolved lung tissue not adjacent to the tumor. The sequence was obtained from a human donor with non-small cell lung cancer. J is TRBJ2-2 and V is TRBV2; the match to TRBD2 covers 7 bases. The CDR3 DNA reads TGTGCCAGCAGTTCCCTATCGGGGGGGAACACCGGGGAGCTGTTTTTT. It specifies CASSSLSGGNTGELFF.